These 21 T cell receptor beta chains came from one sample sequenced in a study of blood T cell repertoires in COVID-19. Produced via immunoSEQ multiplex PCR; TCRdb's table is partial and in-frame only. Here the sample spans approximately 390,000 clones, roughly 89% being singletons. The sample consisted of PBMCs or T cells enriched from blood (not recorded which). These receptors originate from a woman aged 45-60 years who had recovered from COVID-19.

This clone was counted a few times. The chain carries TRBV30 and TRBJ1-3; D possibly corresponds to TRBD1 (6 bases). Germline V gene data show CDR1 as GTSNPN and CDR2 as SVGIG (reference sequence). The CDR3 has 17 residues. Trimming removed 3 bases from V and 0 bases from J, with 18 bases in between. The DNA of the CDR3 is TGTGCCTGGAGAGAAATCGACAGGTCGAGCTCTGGAAACACCATATATTTT. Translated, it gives CAWREIDRSSSGNTIYF.

Written as DNA, the CDR3 is TGTGCCAGCAGCGTGGAGGGGACAGCCTACAATGAGCAGTTCTTC. This gives the protein CASSVEGTAYNEQFF. The rearrangement uses TRBV9 and TRBJ2-1; perhaps TRBD1 as D (7 bases). The CDR3 has 15 residues. Trimming removed 2 bases from V and 2 bases from J, with 11 bases in between. Germline loops: CDR1 SGDLS, CDR2 YYNGEE. Looking up the rest from reference TRBV9 and TRBJ2-1 gives the full variable domain: DSGVTQTPKHLITATGQRVTLRCSPRSGDLSVYWYQQSLDQGLQFLIQYYNGEERAKGNILERFSAQQFPDLHSELNLSSLELGDSALYFCASSVEGTAYNEQFFGPGTRLTVL.

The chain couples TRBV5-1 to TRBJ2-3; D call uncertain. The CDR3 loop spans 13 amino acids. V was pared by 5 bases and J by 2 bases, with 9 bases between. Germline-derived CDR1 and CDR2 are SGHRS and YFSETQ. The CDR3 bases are TGCGCCAGCAGATCAGGATCCACAGATACGCAGTATTTT. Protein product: CASRSGSTDTQYF.

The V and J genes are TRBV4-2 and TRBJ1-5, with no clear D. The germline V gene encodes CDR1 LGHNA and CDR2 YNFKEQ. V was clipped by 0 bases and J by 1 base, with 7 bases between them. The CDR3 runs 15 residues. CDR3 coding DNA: TGTGCCAGCAGCCAAGATAGGAGGAGCAATCAGCCCCAGCATTTT. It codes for CASSQDRRSNQPQHF.

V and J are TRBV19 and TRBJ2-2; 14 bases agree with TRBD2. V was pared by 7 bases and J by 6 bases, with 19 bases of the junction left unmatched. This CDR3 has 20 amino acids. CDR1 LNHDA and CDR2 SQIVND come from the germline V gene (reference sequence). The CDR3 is CASTLSTSGGVGFGPGELFF. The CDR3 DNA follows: TGTGCCAGTACCCTATCGACTAGCGGGGGGGTCGGTTTCGGTCCCGGGGAGCTGTTTTTT.

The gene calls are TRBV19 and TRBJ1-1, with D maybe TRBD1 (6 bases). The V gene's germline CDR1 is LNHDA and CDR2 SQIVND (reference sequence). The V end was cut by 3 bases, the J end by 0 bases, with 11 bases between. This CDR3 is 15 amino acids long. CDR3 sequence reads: CASSIAQGLNTEAFF. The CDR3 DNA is TGTGCCAGTAGTATCGCTCAGGGGCTGAACACTGAAGCTTTCTTT.

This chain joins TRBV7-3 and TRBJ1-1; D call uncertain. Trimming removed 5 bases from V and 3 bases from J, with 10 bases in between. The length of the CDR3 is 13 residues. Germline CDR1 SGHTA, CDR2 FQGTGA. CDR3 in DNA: TGTGCCAGCAGCACGTCGGTAGACACTGAAGCTTTCTTT. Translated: CASSTSVDTEAFF.

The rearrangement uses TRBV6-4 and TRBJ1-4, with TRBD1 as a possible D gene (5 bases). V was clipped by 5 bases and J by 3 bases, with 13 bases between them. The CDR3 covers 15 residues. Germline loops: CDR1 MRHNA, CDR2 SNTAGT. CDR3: CASSRQFWANEKLFF. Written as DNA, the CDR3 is TGTGCCAGCAGTCGACAGTTTTGGGCTAATGAAAAACTGTTTTTT.

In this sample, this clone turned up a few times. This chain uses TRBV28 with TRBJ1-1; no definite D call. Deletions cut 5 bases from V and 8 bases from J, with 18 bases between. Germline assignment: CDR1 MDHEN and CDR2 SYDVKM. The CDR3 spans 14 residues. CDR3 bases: TGTGCCAGCAGTCCCCCACGGTCGGGAAAAGAAGCTTTCTTT. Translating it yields CASSPPRSGKEAFF.

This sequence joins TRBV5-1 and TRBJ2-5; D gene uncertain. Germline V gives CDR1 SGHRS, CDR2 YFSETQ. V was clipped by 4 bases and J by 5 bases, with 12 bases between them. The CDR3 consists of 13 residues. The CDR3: CASSPEEQETQYF. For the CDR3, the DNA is TGCGCCAGCAGCCCAGAGGAGCAGGAGACCCAGTACTTC.

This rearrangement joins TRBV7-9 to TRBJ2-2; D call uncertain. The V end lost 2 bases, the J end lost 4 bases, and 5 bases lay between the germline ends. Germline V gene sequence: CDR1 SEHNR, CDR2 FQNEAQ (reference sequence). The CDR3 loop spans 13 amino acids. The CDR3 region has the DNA TGTGCCAGCAGCTTATTCGGCACCGGGGAGCTGTTTTTT. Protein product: CASSLFGTGELFF.

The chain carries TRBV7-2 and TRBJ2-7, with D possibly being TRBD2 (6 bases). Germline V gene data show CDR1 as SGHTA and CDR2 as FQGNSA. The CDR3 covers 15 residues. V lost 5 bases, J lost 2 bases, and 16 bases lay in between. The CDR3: CASSITVGGTYEQYF. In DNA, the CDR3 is TGTGCCAGCAGCATAACGGTCGGGGGAACCTACGAGCAGTACTTC.

For the CDR3, the DNA is TGTGCCATCAGCCTGAAAGCGAACACTGAAGCTTTCTTT. This gives the protein CAISLKANTEAFF. The rearrangement joins TRBV10-3 to TRBJ1-1; D is unclear. V was pared by 6 bases and J by 1 base, with 9 bases between. The CDR3 runs 13 residues. Germline V gives CDR1 ENHRY, CDR2 SYGVKD.

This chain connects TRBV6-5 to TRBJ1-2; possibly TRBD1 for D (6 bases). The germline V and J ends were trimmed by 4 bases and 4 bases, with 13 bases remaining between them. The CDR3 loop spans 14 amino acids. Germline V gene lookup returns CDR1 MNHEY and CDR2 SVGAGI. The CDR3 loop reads CASSWATGAYGYTF. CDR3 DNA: TGTGCCAGCAGTTGGGCGACAGGCGCCTATGGCTACACCTTC.

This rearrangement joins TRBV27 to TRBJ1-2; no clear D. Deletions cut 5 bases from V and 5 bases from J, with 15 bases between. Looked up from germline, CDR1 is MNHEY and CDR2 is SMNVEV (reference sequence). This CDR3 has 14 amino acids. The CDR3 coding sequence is TGTGCCAGCAGTCTCTACAACAGTGTTTATGGCTACACCTTC. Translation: CASSLYNSVYGYTF.

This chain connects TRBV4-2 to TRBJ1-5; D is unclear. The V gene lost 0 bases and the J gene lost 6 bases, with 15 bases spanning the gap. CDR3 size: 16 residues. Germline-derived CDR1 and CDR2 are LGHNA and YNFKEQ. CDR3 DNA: TGTGCCAGCAGCCAAGAGTTTTTTGTTCGGGTTCAGCCCCAGCATTTT. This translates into CASSQEFFVRVQPQHF.

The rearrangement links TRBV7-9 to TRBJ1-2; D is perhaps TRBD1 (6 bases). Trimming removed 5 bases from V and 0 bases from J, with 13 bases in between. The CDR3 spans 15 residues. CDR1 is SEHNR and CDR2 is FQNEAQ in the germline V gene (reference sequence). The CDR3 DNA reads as TGTGCCAGCAGCCAGGACAGTTCGGCTAACTATGGCTACACCTTC. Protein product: CASSQDSSANYGYTF. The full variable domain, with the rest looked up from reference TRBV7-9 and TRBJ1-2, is DTGVSQNPRHKITKRGQNVTFRCDPISEHNRLYWYRQTLGQGPEFLTYFQNEAQLEKSRLLSDRFSAERPKGSFSTLEIQRTEQGDSAMYLCASSQDSSANYGYTFGSGTRLTVV.

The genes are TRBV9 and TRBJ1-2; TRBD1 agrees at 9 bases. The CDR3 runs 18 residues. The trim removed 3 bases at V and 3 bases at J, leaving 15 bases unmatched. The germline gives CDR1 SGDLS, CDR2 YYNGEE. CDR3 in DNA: TGTGCCAGCAGCGCTTCCGGGACAGGGTTCGAAACGCACTATGGCTACACCTTC. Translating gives CASSASGTGFETHYGYTF.

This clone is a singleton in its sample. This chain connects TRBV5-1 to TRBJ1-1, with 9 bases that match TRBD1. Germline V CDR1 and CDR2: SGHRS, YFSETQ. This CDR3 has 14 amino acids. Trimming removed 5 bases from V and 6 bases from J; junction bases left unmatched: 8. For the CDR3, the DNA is TGCGCCAGCAGTCCGGGACAGGGCGTTCCTGAAGCTTTCTTT. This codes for CASSPGQGVPEAFF.

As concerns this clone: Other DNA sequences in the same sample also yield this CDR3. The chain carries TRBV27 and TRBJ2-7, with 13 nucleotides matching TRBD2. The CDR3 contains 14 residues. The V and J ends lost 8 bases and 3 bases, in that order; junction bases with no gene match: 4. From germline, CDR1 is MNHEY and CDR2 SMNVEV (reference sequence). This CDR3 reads CASRLAGGFYEQYF. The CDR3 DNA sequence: TGTGCCAGCCGACTAGCGGGGGGATTCTACGAGCAGTACTTC.

CDR3 bases: TGCGCCAGCAGCTTTGGACAGCCGTTCTATGGCTACACCTTC. Encoded protein: CASSFGQPFYGYTF. The gene calls are TRBV4-1 and TRBJ1-2; tentative D call: TRBD1 (6 bases). CDR3 length: 14 residues. Trimming removed 5 bases from V and 4 bases from J, with 14 bases in between. Germline CDR1 is MGHRA and CDR2 is YSYEKL.